Reported below is one T cell receptor (beta chain). The antigen is unknown. CDR1 and CDR2 from the germline V gene are SGHTA and FQGTGA. The V end was cut by 1 base, the J end by 2 bases, with 5 bases between. CDR3 length: 13 amino acids. The data originate from a study of post-analysis software for immune sequencing data. Study information: There were relapsing-remitting, secondary progressive and progressive-relapsing multiple sclerosis among the disease courses included.

TCR beta libraries were prepared from cDNA with unique molecular identifiers. Researchers reported roughly 510,000 cDNA molecules coming from 1 to 10 million T cells. TCRdb analysed the PCR reads with MiXCR anew, one entry per CDR3 protein. The sample has fewer than 600,000 distinct CDR3 sequences; less than 45% are singletons. Study observations and caveats: F-measure co-clustering was strong for batch-matched samples. Significantly decreased normalized Chao1 diversity was recorded for multiple sclerosis patients relative to controls. In patients, about 5 TRBV segments were more frequent than in controls, with TRBV5-6, TRBV5-1 and TRBV20-1 among them.

The sequence was collected from a girl between 5 and 17 years old with multiple sclerosis. Sequenced input: blood. This chain connects TRBV7-3 to TRBJ2-5; D remains unclear. The CDR3 sequence is CASSLNAQETQYF. The CDR3 coding sequence is TGTGCCAGCAGCTTAAATGCGCAAGAGACCCAGTACTTC.